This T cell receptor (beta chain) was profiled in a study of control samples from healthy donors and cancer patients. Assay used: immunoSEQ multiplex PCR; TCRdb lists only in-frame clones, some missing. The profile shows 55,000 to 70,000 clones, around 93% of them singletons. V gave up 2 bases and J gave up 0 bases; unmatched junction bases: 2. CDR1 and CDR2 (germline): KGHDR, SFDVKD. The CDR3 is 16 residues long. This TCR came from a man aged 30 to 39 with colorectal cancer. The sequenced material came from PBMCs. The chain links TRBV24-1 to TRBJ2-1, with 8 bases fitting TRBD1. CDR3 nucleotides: TGTGCCACCAGTGATTGGACAGGGCGCTCCTACAATGAGCAGTTCTTC. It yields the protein CATSDWTGRSYNEQFF.